These 31 T cell receptor beta chains were sequenced from one sample in a study of blood T cell repertoires in COVID-19. The table came from immunoSEQ multiplex PCR; TCRdb's copy has only in-frame clones and leaves some out. The profile shows some 210,000 clones, roughly 86% of them singletons. The sample comprised peripheral blood. Receptors were obtained from a woman aged 50 to 60 with active or convalescent COVID-19.

This sequence joins TRBV11-2 and TRBJ2-5; 9 nucleotides align to TRBD1. Germline CDR1 SGHAT, CDR2 FQNNGV. The CDR3 spans 15 residues. After removal of 1 base from V and 5 bases from J, the junction contained 5 bases not matched to a gene. CDR3 nucleotide sequence: TGTGCCAGCAGCTTAGGGGGACAGGGAGACGAGACCCAGTACTTC. Protein product: CASSLGGQGDETQYF.

The V and J genes are TRBV15 and TRBJ2-7, with 8 bases identical to TRBD2. The V segment lost 3 bases and the J segment 3 bases; nucleotides outside the gene matches: 10. Germline CDR1 reads LNHNV; CDR2 reads YYDKDF (reference sequence). The CDR3 has 16 amino acids. The CDR3: CATSRATTGTSYEQYF. CDR3 bases: TGTGCCACCAGCAGGGCCACAACCGGGACTAGCTACGAGCAGTACTTC.

The chain combines TRBV5-4 with TRBJ2-7; tentative D call: TRBD2 (7 bases). The CDR3 is made up of 15 amino acids. Germline loops: CDR1 SGHNT, CDR2 YYREEE (reference sequence). Trimming removed 0 bases from V and 3 bases from J, with 13 bases in between. CDR3 sequence (DNA): TGTGCCAGCAGCTTGGACGGGGGGCTTAGCTACGAGCAGTACTTC. It specifies CASSLDGGLSYEQYF.

The chain links TRBV28 to TRBJ1-1; D gene ambiguous. Germline V gene lookup returns CDR1 MDHEN and CDR2 SYDVKM. V lost 7 bases to trimming and J lost 3 bases, with 9 bases between them. The CDR3 sequence is 12 residues long. CDR3 region: CASNSRYTEAFF. CDR3 in DNA: TGTGCCAGCAATTCGCGGTACACTGAAGCTTTCTTT.

The rearrangement links TRBV6-5 to TRBJ1-3; tentatively, D is TRBD1 (5 bases). Germline CDR1 and CDR2: MNHEY and SVGAGI. The CDR3 is 13 amino acids. The ends were cut back, 7 bases at V and 0 bases at J, with 7 bases in the middle. In DNA form, the CDR3 reads TGTGCCAGCAAGGGGAACTCTGGAAACACCATATATTTT. This gives the protein CASKGNSGNTIYF.

In this sample, this clone turned up a few times. The gene calls are TRBV6-1 and TRBJ2-2; TRBD2 agrees at 8 bases. V was clipped by 3 bases and J by 0 bases; unmatched bases: 3. The CDR3 extends over 16 amino acids. Germline loops: CDR1 MNHNS, CDR2 SASEGT. This chain's CDR3 is CASSEAGGSNTGELFF. In nucleotides, the CDR3 is TGTGCCAGCAGTGAGGCGGGAGGATCGAACACCGGGGAGCTGTTTTTT.

This clone showed up just a few times. J is TRBJ2-3 and V is TRBV5-4; D may be TRBD1 (5 bases). Trimming stripped 3 bases from V and 2 bases from J, with 13 bases between. Germline CDR1 and CDR2: SGHNT and YYREEE (reference sequence). The CDR3 totals 15 residues. The CDR3 DNA follows: TGTGCCAGCAGCTCTGCTAGGGGTGCCACAGATACGCAGTATTTT. It is translated as CASSSARGATDTQYF.

The V gene is TRBV19, the J gene TRBJ2-7; maybe TRBD1 (5 bases). Germline V gene lookup returns CDR1 LNHDA and CDR2 SQIVND (reference sequence). The CDR3 spans 13 residues. The V and J ends lost 6 bases and 2 bases respectively, with 11 bases between them. CDR3 in DNA: TGTGCCAGTAGGGATAGACAGACCTACGAGCAGTACTTC. This translates into CASRDRQTYEQYF.

The chain has TRBV15 and TRBJ1-3; TRBD1 is a possible D gene (5 bases). This CDR3 has 14 amino acids. V lost 8 bases and J lost 0, with 11 bases in between. CDR1 is LNHNV and CDR2 is YYDKDF in the germline V gene (reference sequence). The CDR3 protein is CATGWGVSGNTIYF. CDR3 sequence (DNA): TGTGCCACCGGGTGGGGGGTCTCTGGAAACACCATATATTTT. Full variable domain (outside the CDR3, taken from reference TRBV15 and TRBJ1-3): DAMVIQNPRYQVTQFGKPVTLSCSQTLNHNVMYWYQQKSSQAPKLLFHYYDKDFNNEADTPDNFQSRRPNTSFCFLDIRSPGLGDTAMYLCATGWGVSGNTIYFGEGSWLTVV.

The CDR3 protein is CASRADRVYEQYF. In nucleotides, the CDR3 is TGTGCCAGCAGAGCCGACAGGGTCTACGAGCAGTACTTC. The chain couples TRBV11-2 to TRBJ2-7; 7 bases line up with TRBD1. With V trimmed by 6 bases and J by 3 bases, 5 bases remained unmatched. CDR3 length equals 13 residues. Germline values: CDR1 SGHAT, CDR2 FQNNGV.

The chain uses TRBV11-2 and TRBJ1-2; TRBD1 might be the D (6 bases). V dropped 0 bases and J dropped 6 bases, with 20 bases sitting between them. The CDR3 has 17 residues. Germline V gene data show CDR1 as SGHAT and CDR2 as FQNNGV. CDR3 sequence (DNA): TGTGCCAGCAGCTTAGATCTGGGGGCGTTCAATTTTAATGGCTACACCTTC. It translates to CASSLDLGAFNFNGYTF.

The chain recombines TRBV5-1 with TRBJ2-1, with D unresolved. Trimming removed 5 bases at V and 5 bases at J, with 17 bases between. Looked up from germline, CDR1 is SGHRS and CDR2 is YFSETQ. This CDR3 has 15 amino acids. The DNA for the CDR3 is TGCGCCAGCAGGATCAGCGCGACCAATGACAATGAGCAGTTCTTC. Amino acids: CASRISATNDNEQFF.

This chain connects TRBV25-1 to TRBJ1-2; 9 bases are a match to TRBD1. The CDR3 consists of 15 residues. Germline trimming cut 3 bases from V and 4 bases from J; bases unmatched to any gene: 6. Germline CDR1 MGHDK, CDR2 SYGVNS. This chain's CDR3 is CASSDKGQGRYGYTF. CDR3 sequence (DNA): TGTGCCAGCAGTGACAAGGGACAGGGTCGCTATGGCTACACCTTC.

The genes are TRBV5-1 and TRBJ2-2; 10 nucleotides line up with TRBD2. With 4 bases clipped from V and 2 bases from J, the junction kept 5 bases outside the gene matches. This CDR3 contains 16 residues. Germline values: CDR1 SGHRS, CDR2 YFSETQ. The DNA of the CDR3 is TGCGCCAGCAGCGCTACTAGCGGGGCCAACACCGGGGAGCTGTTTTTT. Its translation is CASSATSGANTGELFF.

For the CDR3, the DNA is TGTGCCACCCGGAGCGAGACAGGGGGTAATGGCTACACCTTC. Its protein product is CATRSETGGNGYTF. The V call is TRBV2, the J call TRBJ1-2; 9 bases fit TRBD1. With 10 bases clipped from V and 6 bases from J, the junction kept 12 bases outside the gene matches. CDR1 and CDR2 (germline): SNHLY, FYNNEI. CDR3 length: 14 amino acids.

CDR3 region: CASSISKGTTASFYGYTF. CDR3 bases: TGTGCCAGTAGTATCAGTAAGGGGACAACGGCATCCTTTTATGGCTACACCTTC. The chain recombines TRBV19 with TRBJ1-2, with D maybe TRBD1 (6 bases). Trimming shortened V by 3 bases and J by 5 bases, and 25 bases separated the two germline ends. This CDR3 contains 18 residues. Per germline, CDR1 LNHDA and CDR2 SQIVND (reference sequence).

V gene TRBV29-1 combines with J gene TRBJ2-1, with TRBD2 identical over 9 bases. The CDR3 totals 14 residues. In germline, CDR1 is SQVTM, CDR2 ANQGSEA. V shed 7 bases and J 9 bases; nucleotides not matched to a gene: 13. The CDR3 nucleotides read TGCAGCGGGGCGGGTAGCGGGAGTCTTGTTGAGCAGTTCTTC. This encodes CSGAGSGSLVEQFF.

CDR3 nucleotides: TGTGCCGGCTATAGAACAGGGCATGGCTACACCTTC. Protein sequence: CAGYRTGHGYTF. This chain joins TRBV28 and TRBJ1-2, with D maybe TRBD1 (6 bases). Germline V gives CDR1 MDHEN, CDR2 SYDVKM. V lost 11 bases to trimming and J lost 6 bases, with 16 bases between them. The CDR3 has 12 amino acids.

This chain connects TRBV10-1 to TRBJ2-7; 10 bases are shared with TRBD2. V was clipped by 2 bases and J by 5 bases; unmatched bases: 9. Germline values: CDR1 WNHNN, CDR2 SYGVQD (reference sequence). The CDR3 totals 16 residues. The CDR3 DNA follows: TGCGCCAGCAGTGAGGGGATAGCGGGAGGATATCACGAGCAGTACTTC. Translation gives CASSEGIAGGYHEQYF.

This clone was detected a few times. The chain recombines TRBV19 with TRBJ1-5; TRBD1 is a possible D gene (5 bases). CDR3 length: 13 amino acids. The germline V and J ends were trimmed by 3 bases and 7 bases, with 10 bases remaining between them. Germline loops: CDR1 LNHDA, CDR2 SQIVND (reference sequence). The CDR3 coding sequence is TGTGCCAGTAGTATTGGAGGGGAACAGCCCCAGCATTTT. Amino acid sequence: CASSIGGEQPQHF.

The rearrangement links TRBV7-9 to TRBJ1-3, with D perhaps matching TRBD1 (5 bases). The germline V and J ends were trimmed by 3 bases and 2 bases, with 8 bases remaining between them. The length of the CDR3 is 14 residues. Germline V gene sequence: CDR1 SEHNR, CDR2 FQNEAQ (reference sequence). CDR3 DNA sequence: TGTGCCAGCAGCTTTCGGGGGGCTGGAAACACCATATATTTT. Encoded protein: CASSFRGAGNTIYF. The full variable domain, completed using reference TRBV7-9 and TRBJ1-3, is DTGVSQNPRHKITKRGQNVTFRCDPISEHNRLYWYRQTLGQGPEFLTYFQNEAQLEKSRLLSDRFSAERPKGSFSTLEIQRTEQGDSAMYLCASSFRGAGNTIYFGEGSWLTVV.

This clone has more than one count but fewer than ten. The chain links TRBV28 to TRBJ1-2; 10 nucleotides line up with TRBD1. V gave up 5 bases and J gave up 4 bases; unmatched junction bases: 7. The CDR3 extends over 15 amino acids. Germline V gene sequence: CDR1 MDHEN, CDR2 SYDVKM. CDR3 amino acids: CASSIQTGGGYGYTF. Written as DNA, the CDR3 is TGTGCCAGCAGTATACAGACAGGGGGCGGCTATGGCTACACCTTC.

This chain joins TRBV6-5 and TRBJ1-2, with D tentatively TRBD1 (6 bases). This CDR3 spans 13 amino acids. Germline V lookup: CDR1 MNHEY, CDR2 SVGAGI. Trimming took 5 bases from V and 11 from J, leaving 18 bases between them. The CDR3 nucleotides read TGTGCCAGCAGTATCGGCGGCATGGGACATTACACCTTC. The encoded protein is CASSIGGMGHYTF.

V gene TRBV2 combines with J gene TRBJ1-5, with D possibly TRBD1 on 6 matching bases. Trimming cost V 4 bases and J 7 bases, with 17 bases left between them. The CDR3 consists of 15 residues. Germline V gene sequence: CDR1 SNHLY, CDR2 FYNNEI. CDR3 residues: CASSVEQGQRQPQHF. The CDR3 region has the DNA TGTGCCAGCAGTGTGGAACAGGGCCAGCGGCAGCCCCAGCATTTT.

The chain carries TRBV19 and TRBJ2-3, with 8 bases matching TRBD2. Germline trimming cut 6 bases from V and 6 bases from J; bases unmatched to any gene: 11. The CDR3 is made up of 15 amino acids. The V gene's germline CDR1 is LNHDA and CDR2 SQIVND (reference sequence). The CDR3 DNA reads TGTGCCAGTAGAGTCCTAAGCGGGGGAGGGGATACGCAGTATTTT. Its protein product is CASRVLSGGGDTQYF.

The chain is built from TRBV2 and TRBJ2-7; 10 bases map to TRBD1. V lost 3 bases, J lost 0 bases, and 5 bases stayed unmatched. This CDR3 has 16 residues. Germline V gives CDR1 SNHLY, CDR2 FYNNEI. CDR3 loop: CASSDPGQGSSYEQYV. The DNA for the CDR3 is TGTGCCAGCAGTGACCCGGGACAGGGGAGCTCCTACGAGCAGTACGTC.

This clone has only a few counts. The rearrangement uses TRBV6-5 and TRBJ1-1, with 7 bases that match TRBD1. CDR1 and CDR2 from the germline V gene are MNHEY and SVGAGI. This CDR3 spans 13 amino acids. V trimming: 6 bases; J trimming: 1 base; junction bases outside the gene matches: 2. The CDR3 DNA sequence: TGTGCCAGCAGGGGGGACAGGAACACTGAAGCTTTCTTT. This sequence encodes CASRGDRNTEAFF.

This chain connects TRBV5-1 to TRBJ2-3, with 8 bases aligning to TRBD1. The J segment lost 0 bases and the V segment lost 2 bases, leaving 5 bases of the junction unmatched. The CDR3 contains 16 residues. CDR1 is SGHRS and CDR2 is YFSETQ in the germline V gene. The CDR3 DNA follows: TGCGCCAGCAGCTTCCTAACAGGGGGAAGCACAGATACGCAGTATTTT. It specifies CASSFLTGGSTDTQYF.

The chain couples TRBV5-6 to TRBJ1-2, with no clear D. The CDR3 consists of 11 residues. V lost 3 bases and J lost 7, with 7 bases in between. Germline lookup yields CDR1 SGHDT and CDR2 YYEEEE. The CDR3 protein is CASSYRVGYTF. In nucleotides, the CDR3 is TGTGCCAGCAGCTACCGGGTTGGCTACACCTTC. Using reference TRBV5-6 and TRBJ1-2 for the parts outside the CDR3, the full variable domain is DAGVTQSPTHLIKTRGQQVTLRCSPKSGHDTVSWYQQALGQGPQFIFQYYEEEERQRGNFPDRFSGHQFPNYSSELNVNALLLGDSALYLCASSYRVGYTFGSGTRLTVV.

V and J are TRBV2 and TRBJ2-1, with D hard to call. CDR1 SNHLY and CDR2 FYNNEI come from the germline V gene. V lost 8 bases and J 4 bases, leaving 12 bases between the germline ends. This CDR3 spans 13 amino acids. The CDR3 sequence is CASGPTRYNEQFF. CDR3 sequence (DNA): TGTGCCAGCGGGCCAACTCGGTACAATGAGCAGTTCTTC.

This clone occurred a few times. The chain employs TRBV7-7 and TRBJ2-2, with TRBD2 matching over 10 bases. This CDR3 spans 16 amino acids. With V trimmed by 2 bases and J by 5 bases, 5 bases remained unmatched. Germline V lookup: CDR1 SSHAT, CDR2 FNYEAQ (reference sequence). The CDR3 DNA reads as TGTGCCAGCAGCTTATCCGGGACTAGCGAGACCGGGGAGCTGTTTTTT. This gives the protein CASSLSGTSETGELFF.